The present TCR beta chain was sequenced within a study of shared clonotypes between healthy human individuals. Findings of the study overall: Larger estimated richness was generally recorded for naive subsets relative to memory subsets. The study drew on few donors, limiting represented genetic and exposure-history diversity.

Assay execution proceeded at the deep level. For every subset, genomic DNA was evenly distributed across several immunoSEQ plates. The protocol was immunoSEQ multiplex PCR, while the TCRdb copy is restricted to in-frame clones and leaves out a portion. Here the sample spans about 650,000 clones, nearly 97% being singletons. Points on this clone: Its target is unknown.

The naive CD8 subset, CD45RO-negative cells positively selected for CCR7, excluded terminally differentiated effector memory CD45RA+ cells. The sequence was collected from a woman aged 25 to 45 in good health. The sequenced sample consisted of naive CD8+ T cells sorted from blood.

The CDR3 here is CASSPWGGITEAFF. For the CDR3, the DNA is TGTGCCAGCAGTCCCTGGGGGGGCATCACTGAAGCTTTCTTT. V usage is TRBV28 and J usage is TRBJ1-1; D is possibly TRBD1 (6 bases). This CDR3 has 14 residues. V lost 5 bases to trimming and J lost 4 bases, with 14 bases between them. Germline V gene sequence: CDR1 MDHEN, CDR2 SYDVKM.